The sequence of this TCR beta chain was determined in a study of blood T cell repertoires in COVID-19. Whole-study context: COVID-19 samples from acute and convalescent phases originated in the United States, Italy and Spain. Sources were T cells, B-cell-depleted T cells, or PBMCs; the material itself was cDNA or gDNA.

This CDR3 comprises 12 residues. The V end lost 10 bases, the J end lost 6 bases, and 15 bases lay between the germline ends. Across 20 to 25 US areas, participants ranged in age from roughly 18 to 95 years. In the authors' methods: Amplifying reference gene primers gave estimates of nucleated cell counts. Here immunoSEQ multiplex PCR was the method, and the copy in TCRdb shows in-frame clones only, minus some. V and J calls and clone size are those listed in that table; D and trimming were worked out from the DNA. Of 500,000 or so clones in the sample, around 87% were seen once. This TCR derives from a young woman who had recovered from COVID-19. The sample consisted of PBMCs or T cells enriched from blood (not recorded which). The chain couples TRBV12-3 or TRBV12-4 to TRBJ1-1; D uncertain. CDR3 sequence reads: CATQFEGAEAFF. The CDR3 DNA is TGTGCCACCCAGTTTGAGGGAGCTGAAGCTTTCTTT.